The 11 T cell receptor beta chains given below trace back to one sample, sequenced in a study of post-analysis software for immune sequencing data. Unique molecular identifiers featured in each of the TCR beta cDNA libraries. Each CDR3 protein is one row after TCRdb ran MiXCR on the PCR reads. This table holds about 430,000 distinct CDR3 sequences, roughly 40% found once. General study findings and limits: Patients showed TRBV5-6, TRBV5-1 and TRBV20-1 among 4 or 5 TRBV segments more frequent than in controls.

Their specific antigens are unknown. The sample was blood. The receptors come from a girl aged 2 to 9 with multiple sclerosis.

The rearrangement links TRBV15 to TRBJ2-7; unclear D gene. Trimming stripped 0 bases from V and 5 bases from J, with 14 bases between. This CDR3 comprises 15 residues. Looked up from germline, CDR1 is LNHNV and CDR2 is YYDKDF (reference sequence). CDR3 DNA: TGTGCCACCAGCAGAGATCTGGAGACGTACGACGAGCAGTACTTC. This sequence encodes CATSRDLETYDEQYF.

This clonotype turned up a few times. This sequence joins TRBV28 and TRBJ2-7, with 10 positions matching TRBD2. Germline CDR1 reads MDHEN; CDR2 reads SYDVKM. This CDR3 is built from 14 residues. V dropped 6 bases and J dropped 5; count of bases not matched to a gene: 7. DNA for the CDR3: TGTGCCAGCAGCGCCGGGACTAGCGCCCACGAGCAGTACTTC. This codes for CASSAGTSAHEQYF.

This clonotype came up a few times. V is TRBV18 and J is TRBJ2-1, with D possibly being TRBD2 (6 bases). Germline CDR1 KGHSH, CDR2 LQKENI. Trimming shortened V by 3 bases and J by 7 bases, and 10 bases separated the two germline ends. The CDR3 contains 13 residues. The CDR3 loop is CASSPALANEQFF. The DNA of the CDR3 is TGTGCCAGCTCACCGGCGCTAGCGAATGAGCAGTTCTTC.

This clonotype was seen a handful of times. The CDR3 sequence is CASSYRDSYNEQFF. As DNA, the CDR3 is TGTGCCAGCAGTTACCGGGACTCCTACAATGAGCAGTTCTTC. The chain couples TRBV6-5 to TRBJ2-1; weak D call: TRBD2 (5 bases). The CDR3 length is 14 residues. The germline gives CDR1 MNHEY, CDR2 SVGAGI. V was cut by 2 bases and J by 0 bases, with 5 bases left in between.

Points on this clonotype: This may stem from a read error, because a much larger clone lies one nucleotide away. This rearrangement joins TRBV12-3 or TRBV12-4 to TRBJ2-5; perhaps TRBD1 as D (6 bases). The CDR3 is 13 residues long. The CDR3 bases are TGTACCAGCAGTTTATCCAGGGGAGAGACCCAGTACTTC. Translated, it gives CTSSLSRGETQYF.

The genes are TRBV5-6 and TRBJ1-2; TRBD1 aligns across 8 bases. CDR3 length equals 14 residues. Germline V gene lookup returns CDR1 SGHDT and CDR2 YYEEEE. V lost 4 bases to trimming and J lost 5 bases; unmatched junction nucleotides: 7. CDR3: CASSVTGVGYGYTF. The CDR3 nucleotides are TGTGCCAGCAGCGTGACAGGGGTCGGATATGGCTACACCTTC.

This chain connects TRBV28 to TRBJ2-1, with D maybe TRBD1 (5 bases). The CDR3 is made up of 16 amino acids. V was cut by 3 bases and J by 5 bases, with 17 bases left in between. Germline CDR1 reads MDHEN; CDR2 reads SYDVKM. The CDR3 spells CASSFPGHPRDNEQFF. The CDR3 DNA reads TGTGCCAGCAGTTTTCCCGGACACCCACGGGACAATGAGCAGTTCTTC.

The chain has TRBV6-2 or TRBV6-3 and TRBJ1-2; TRBD1 might be the D (5 bases). The CDR3 covers 16 residues. Per germline, CDR1 MNHEY and CDR2 SVGEGT. Trimming shortened V by 6 bases and J by 4 bases, and 21 bases separated the two germline ends. DNA of the CDR3: TGTGCCAGCAGAACCGGGAACAGGCCCTTGTCCTATGGCTACACCTTC. It codes for CASRTGNRPLSYGYTF.

This sequence joins TRBV20-1 and TRBJ2-6; a possible D gene is TRBD2 (5 bases). From germline, CDR1 is DFQATT and CDR2 SNEGSKA (reference sequence). The CDR3 loop spans 15 amino acids. V was clipped by 2 bases and J by 1 base, with 9 bases between them. The chain's CDR3 is CSARPTSSGANVLTF. Here the CDR3 DNA reads TGCAGTGCTAGACCCACTAGTTCTGGGGCCAACGTCCTGACTTTC.

The chain joins TRBV4-1 to TRBJ1-5; D gene unclear. CDR3 length equals 16 residues. The V gene lost 1 base and the J gene lost 5 bases, with 15 bases spanning the gap. Germline lookup yields CDR1 MGHRA and CDR2 YSYEKL. CDR3 coding DNA: TGCGCCAGCAGCCAAGGACGGAGCTCCAACTATCAGCCCCAGCATTTT. This translates into CASSQGRSSNYQPQHF.

This clonotype appeared a few times. This chain joins TRBV29-1 and TRBJ2-7; 9 bases agree with TRBD1. CDR1 SQVTM and CDR2 ANQGSEA come from the germline V gene. The CDR3 runs 15 residues. V was clipped by 4 bases and J by 4 bases; unmatched bases: 11. CDR3 DNA: TGCAGCGTTGTTCGAACAGGGGGCGGCAATTACGAGCAGTACTTC. It codes for CSVVRTGGGNYEQYF.